The T cell receptor (beta chain) under discussion was sequenced for a study of cytomegalovirus exposure and HLA in healthy donors. V lost 5 bases and J lost 2, with 10 bases in between. CDR3 length: 13 amino acids. CDR1 is SEHNR and CDR2 is FQNEAQ in the germline V gene (reference sequence). The PCR ran on 60 Vbeta and 13 Jbeta primers. Measured with immunoSEQ multiplex PCR; TCRdb has only the in-frame clones, and not every one. This sample has some 210,000 clones; 75% to 90% occur once, and the top ten carry 1.3%. Though nominally healthy at sampling, donors likely had unrecorded immune exposures. The material sequenced was PBMCs. The receptor comes from a man under 40 in good health and CMV-seronegative. The J gene is TRBJ2-7, the V gene TRBV7-9, with TRBD1 as a possible D gene (5 bases). CDR3 protein: CASSPPTAYEQYF. The CDR3 DNA sequence: TGTGCCAGCAGCCCCCCGACAGCCTACGAGCAGTACTTC. The full variable domain, in which reference TRBV7-9 and TRBJ2-7 provide the parts outside the CDR3, is DTGVSQNPRHKITKRGQNVTFRCDPISEHNRLYWYRQTLGQGPEFLTYFQNEAQLEKSRLLSDRFSAERPKGSFSTLEIQRTEQGDSAMYLCASSPPTAYEQYFGPGTRLTVT.